Below are 14 T cell receptor beta chains sequenced from a single sample in a study of blood T cell repertoires in COVID-19. Profiled with immunoSEQ multiplex PCR; TCRdb holds only in-frame clones, not every one. The sample includes roughly 70,000 clones, around 90% of them seen just once. The specimen sequenced was peripheral blood. Source of these receptors: a man aged 50-60 years with acute or convalescent COVID-19.

The rearrangement joins TRBV29-1 to TRBJ1-2; D perhaps matches TRBD1 (6 bases). The V end lost 6 bases, the J end lost 7 bases, and 18 bases lay between the germline ends. Germline V lookup: CDR1 SQVTM, CDR2 ANQGSEA. The CDR3 is 13 amino acids. The CDR3 DNA reads TGCAGCGTGGACTTCCAAACAGGGAGTGGCTACACCTTC. As protein: CSVDFQTGSGYTF. The full variable domain, completed using reference TRBV29-1 and TRBJ1-2, is SAVISQKPSRDICQRGTSLTIQCQVDSQVTMMFWYRQQPGQSLTLIATANQGSEATYESGFVIDKFPISRPNLTFSTLTVSNMSPEDSSIYLCSVDFQTGSGYTFGSGTRLTVV.

This chain joins TRBV27 and TRBJ1-4; weak D call: TRBD1 (6 bases). The length of the CDR3 is 14 residues. V was clipped by 5 bases and J by 9 bases, with 16 bases between them. Germline V lookup: CDR1 MNHEY, CDR2 SMNVEV (reference sequence). The CDR3 nucleotides read TGTGCCAGCAGTCCACAGGGCTTCTCTAAAAAACTGTTTTTT. The encoded protein is CASSPQGFSKKLFF.

J is TRBJ2-2 and V is TRBV6-2 or TRBV6-3; 9 bases fit TRBD1. Losses at the gene ends were 5 bases for V and 6 bases for J; bases not matched to a gene: 1. The germline CDR1 and CDR2 sequences are MNHEY and SVGEGT. The CDR3 has 13 amino acids. The CDR3 nucleotides are TGTGCCAGCAGTGGACAGGGGTCCGGGGAGCTGTTTTTT. It is translated as CASSGQGSGELFF.

The chain employs TRBV4-1 and TRBJ1-4; unclear D gene. Deletions cut 4 bases from V and 0 bases from J, with 6 bases between. Germline CDR1 and CDR2: MGHRA and YSYEKL. The CDR3 contains 14 residues. CDR3 DNA sequence: TGCGCCAGCAGCCTCAGTCCAACTAATGAAAAACTGTTTTTT. Translating it yields CASSLSPTNEKLFF.

This rearrangement joins TRBV11-2 to TRBJ2-3; TRBD2 aligns across 8 bases. This CDR3 is built from 14 residues. The germline V gene encodes CDR1 SGHAT and CDR2 FQNNGV. Losses at the gene ends were 4 bases for V and 6 bases for J; bases not matched to a gene: 6. CDR3 loop: CASSSQSGGDTQYF. In DNA form, the CDR3 reads TGTGCCAGCAGCTCCCAAAGCGGGGGTGATACGCAGTATTTT.

This chain links TRBV7-8 with TRBJ1-1; 9 positions match TRBD1. V lost 1 base to trimming and J lost 4 bases; unmatched junction nucleotides: 7. Looked up from germline, CDR1 is SGHVS and CDR2 is FQNEAQ. This CDR3 spans 16 amino acids. The CDR3 nucleotides are TGTGCCAGCAGCTTAGAACAGGGGGCATTTGCCACTGAAGCTTTCTTT. Its protein is CASSLEQGAFATEAFF.

The chain has TRBV18 and TRBJ2-5, with TRBD2 identical over 7 bases. Germline trimming cut 2 bases from V and 4 bases from J; bases unmatched to any gene: 10. Per the germline V gene, CDR1 is KGHSH and CDR2 is LQKENI. The CDR3 covers 16 residues. This chain's CDR3 is CASSPNPSGLTETQYF. The CDR3 DNA is TGTGCCAGCTCACCAAACCCTAGCGGATTAACAGAGACCCAGTACTTC.

This clone came up once. J is TRBJ1-2 and V is TRBV29-1; a weak D match, TRBD1 (6 bases). Trimming pared 5 bases from V and 7 bases from J, leaving 11 bases between. Germline CDR1 and CDR2: SQVTM and ANQGSEA. The CDR3 sequence is 11 residues long. CDR3: CSVLGAIGYTF. The DNA for the CDR3 is TGCAGCGTTCTGGGGGCGATTGGCTACACCTTC.

V and J are TRBV6-2 or TRBV6-3 and TRBJ1-1; TRBD1 might be the D (5 bases). The CDR3 runs to 14 residues. Trimming removed 2 bases from V and 1 base from J, with 8 bases in between. Germline CDR1 and CDR2: MNHEY and SVGEGT. CDR3 residues: CASSYDSENTEAFF. DNA for the CDR3: TGTGCCAGCAGTTACGACAGTGAGAACACTGAAGCTTTCTTT.

The chain joins TRBV28 to TRBJ2-7; TRBD2 matches 7 bases. V was clipped by 2 bases and J by 2 bases; unmatched bases: 6. Germline CDR1 and CDR2: MDHEN and SYDVKM. CDR3 size: 15 residues. The CDR3 DNA follows: TGTGCCAGCAGTTTAGGCGGACTAGGCGCCTACGAGCAGTACTTC. It translates to CASSLGGLGAYEQYF.

In the case of this clone: Germline is not matched at one junction end, which may reflect a read error. V gene TRBV28 combines with J gene TRBJ1-1; 8 bases fit TRBD1. The CDR3 contains 12 residues. From germline, CDR1 is MDHEN and CDR2 SYDVKM. This chain's CDR3 is CAANPRGQVGIF. The DNA of the CDR3 is TGTGCCGCGAATCCCAGGGGGCAGGTTGGTATCTTT.

The chain carries TRBV9 and TRBJ1-1, with D unresolved. Trimming shortened V by 0 bases and J by 7 bases, and 10 bases separated the two germline ends. CDR1 and CDR2 from the germline V gene are SGDLS and YYNGEE. The CDR3 is made up of 13 amino acids. The chain's CDR3 is CASSVGGGFEAFF. In DNA, the CDR3 is TGTGCCAGCAGCGTAGGGGGAGGGTTTGAAGCTTTCTTT. Complete variable domain (other parts from reference TRBV9 and TRBJ1-1): DSGVTQTPKHLITATGQRVTLRCSPRSGDLSVYWYQQSLDQGLQFLIQYYNGEERAKGNILERFSAQQFPDLHSELNLSSLELGDSALYFCASSVGGGFEAFFGQGTRLTVV.

V and J are TRBV25-1 and TRBJ2-5; 8 nucleotides align to TRBD2. The CDR3 is 17 amino acids. From germline, CDR1 is MGHDK and CDR2 SYGVNS. The J segment lost 4 bases and the V segment lost 1 base, leaving 11 bases of the junction unmatched. CDR3 protein: CASSEWGLAGSGETQYF. The CDR3 DNA follows: TGTGCCAGCAGTGAATGGGGGTTAGCGGGGTCGGGAGAGACCCAGTACTTC.

The count of this clone is one. J is TRBJ2-2 and V is TRBV24-1; 7 nucleotides line up with TRBD1. The germline V gene encodes CDR1 KGHDR and CDR2 SFDVKD. The junction had 3 bases not matched to a gene; V was cut back by 0 bases and J by 3 bases. This CDR3 has 16 residues. The CDR3 reads CATSDLRQGDTGELFF. For the CDR3, the DNA is TGTGCCACCAGTGATTTGCGCCAGGGGGACACCGGGGAGCTGTTTTTT.